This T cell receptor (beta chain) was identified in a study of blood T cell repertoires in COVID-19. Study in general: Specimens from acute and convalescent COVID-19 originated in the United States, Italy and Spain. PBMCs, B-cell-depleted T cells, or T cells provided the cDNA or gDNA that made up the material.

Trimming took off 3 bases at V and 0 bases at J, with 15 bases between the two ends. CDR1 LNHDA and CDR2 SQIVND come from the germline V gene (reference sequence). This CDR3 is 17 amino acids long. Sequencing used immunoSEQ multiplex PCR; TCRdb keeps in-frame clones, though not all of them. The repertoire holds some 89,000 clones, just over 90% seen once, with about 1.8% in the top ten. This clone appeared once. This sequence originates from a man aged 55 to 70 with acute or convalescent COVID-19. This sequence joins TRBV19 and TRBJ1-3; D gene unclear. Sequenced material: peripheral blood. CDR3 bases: TGTGCCAGTAGTATTATGGGAGGAAGGATCTCTGGAAACACCATATATTTT. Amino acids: CASSIMGGRISGNTIYF.